This T cell receptor (beta chain) was captured by sequencing in a study of Tregs in tolerant kidney transplant recipients. On the study more broadly: Recipients received nonmyeloablative bone marrow transplants from related graft donors, with transient mixed chimerism. Study findings and constraints: Tolerant patients' donor-specific Tregs expanded beyond overall Tregs, suggesting antigen-driven growth.

Trimming stripped 1 base from V and 1 base from J, with 18 bases between. There are 18 residues in the CDR3. Germline assignment: CDR1 SGHAT and CDR2 FQNNGV. Assay used: immunoSEQ multiplex PCR; TCRdb lists only in-frame clones, some missing. The table has 100,000 to 130,000 clones, roughly 89% seen once. To note about this clone: Its specificity is not known.

The rearrangement links TRBV11-2 to TRBJ2-3, with D maybe TRBD1 (6 bases). Sequenced here: CD4+ T cells from blood, sampled before the transplant. The TCR was taken from a human donor who received a combined kidney and bone marrow transplant. The CDR3 bases are TGTGCCAGCAGCTTAGGGGTGGGGGCGAGTATTCGCACAGATACGCAGTATTTT. Protein product: CASSLGVGASIRTDTQYF.